The 14 T cell receptor beta chains reported below all come from one sample, sequenced in a study of blood T cell repertoires in COVID-19. TCRdb keeps only in-frame clones here, not all; method: immunoSEQ multiplex PCR. The sample gives a few hundred thousand clones, about 83% of which show up once; over 6% is in the top ten. The specimen was PBMCs or T cells enriched from blood (not recorded which). Every receptor here comes from a woman aged 40 to 50 who had recovered from COVID-19.

This clone was seen more than once but under ten times. The gene calls are TRBV15 and TRBJ2-2; 7 bases are a match to TRBD2. V lost 11 bases and J lost 4; bases outside the gene matches: 7. This CDR3 has 13 amino acids. Germline V lookup: CDR1 LNHNV, CDR2 YYDKDF (reference sequence). This chain's CDR3 is CASAGAGTGELFF. CDR3 DNA sequence: TGTGCCTCGGCGGGAGCAGGCACCGGGGAGCTGTTTTTT.

The chain employs TRBV19 and TRBJ2-1; 10 bases map to TRBD2. The CDR3 runs 15 residues. Germline CDR1 and CDR2: LNHDA and SQIVND (reference sequence). J lost 0 bases, V lost 10 bases, and 6 bases had no gene match. The CDR3: CATKREGRSYNEQFF. As DNA, the CDR3 is TGTGCCACCAAGCGGGAGGGCCGCTCCTACAATGAGCAGTTCTTC. The complete variable domain, with remaining parts taken from reference TRBV19 and TRBJ2-1, reads DGGITQSPKYLFRKEGQNVTLSCEQNLNHDAMYWYRQDPGQGLRLIYYSQIVNDFQKGDIAEGYSVSREKKESFPLTVTSAQKNPTAFYLCATKREGRSYNEQFFGPGTRLTVL.

This clone was counted a single time. CDR3 protein: CASSFGRSYEQYF. For the CDR3, the DNA is TGTGCCAGCAGCTTCGGTCGGTCCTACGAGCAGTACTTC. The chain couples TRBV7-3 to TRBJ2-7, with D uncertain. The CDR3 runs to 13 residues. In germline, CDR1 is SGHTA, CDR2 FQGTGA. Trimming shortened V by 3 bases and J by 1 base, and 7 bases separated the two germline ends.

The V gene is TRBV6-6, the J gene TRBJ2-1, with a tentative D call TRBD2 (6 bases). CDR1 is MNHNY and CDR2 is SVGAGI in the germline V gene (reference sequence). With 3 bases removed from V and 9 bases from J, the gap between germline ends came to 21 bases. The CDR3 extends over 16 amino acids. CDR3 coding DNA: TGTGCCAGCAGTTATGGGAGGCTGGGTGTCGACGGTGAGCAGTTCTTC. Translating gives CASSYGRLGVDGEQFF.

This clone was recorded once. This chain connects TRBV6-5 to TRBJ2-1, with a tentative D call TRBD2 (5 bases). Trimming stripped 5 bases from V and 5 bases from J, with 13 bases between. The germline gives CDR1 MNHEY, CDR2 SVGAGI. The CDR3 contains 14 residues. CDR3 DNA: TGTGCCAGCAGTACCAGAGGGTTACACAATGAGCAGTTCTTC. This sequence encodes CASSTRGLHNEQFF.

This clone appeared many times. V usage is TRBV5-1 and J usage is TRBJ1-4, with D tentatively TRBD1 (5 bases). Germline CDR1 SGHRS, CDR2 YFSETQ. V was shortened by 4 bases and J by 8 bases, with 18 bases between the two germline ends. This CDR3 spans 15 amino acids. The CDR3 region is CASSKLSGFEEKLFF. The DNA of the CDR3 is TGCGCCAGCAGCAAGCTATCAGGGTTTGAGGAAAAACTGTTTTTT.

The chain employs TRBV5-4 and TRBJ2-1; 7 positions match TRBD2. Trimming cost V 3 bases and J 4 bases; bases outside gene matches: 16. This CDR3 is built from 18 residues. Per the germline V gene, CDR1 is SGHNT and CDR2 is YYREEE (reference sequence). The DNA for the CDR3 is TGTGCCAGCAGCTCCCCCCCTGGCGGGAGAGTAAAGTACAATGAGCAGTTCTTC. It codes for CASSSPPGGRVKYNEQFF.

The chain is built from TRBV19 and TRBJ1-2; 7 nucleotides agree with TRBD1. V was clipped by 7 bases and J by 3 bases; unmatched bases: 11. Germline V gene lookup returns CDR1 LNHDA and CDR2 SQIVND (reference sequence). The CDR3 spans 15 residues. CDR3 bases: TGTGCCAGTAACCCATTTCGCAGGGGGGACTATGGCTACACCTTC. Its protein product is CASNPFRRGDYGYTF.

The V and J genes are TRBV7-6 and TRBJ2-3; unclear D gene. There are 13 residues in the CDR3. Per germline, CDR1 SGHVS and CDR2 FNYEAQ. Trimming pared 6 bases from V and 3 bases from J, leaving 10 bases between. CDR3 bases: TGTGCCAGCAGTCCCGCGAGGACAGATACGCAGTATTTT. Protein product: CASSPARTDTQYF.

The chain has TRBV9 and TRBJ1-1, with D maybe TRBD1 (5 bases). V lost 5 bases and J 1 base, leaving 15 bases between the germline ends. Germline V lookup: CDR1 SGDLS, CDR2 YYNGEE. This CDR3 is built from 15 residues. CDR3 protein: CASSPRRDSNTEAFF. As DNA, the CDR3 is TGTGCCAGCAGTCCCCGTCGGGACTCGAACACTGAAGCTTTCTTT.

The genes are TRBV7-2 and TRBJ2-1; 8 nucleotides align to TRBD2. The V gene's germline CDR1 is SGHTA and CDR2 FQGNSA. V lost 5 bases, J lost 7 bases, and 13 bases stayed unmatched. The CDR3 has 16 amino acids. The CDR3 DNA follows: TGTGCCAGCAGCCCCCGGACAGCGGGAGTTAGGAATGAGCAGTTCTTC. This sequence encodes CASSPRTAGVRNEQFF.

This rearrangement joins TRBV14 to TRBJ2-1; 7 nucleotides match TRBD2. The CDR3 sequence is 17 residues long. Germline V gene lookup returns CDR1 SGHDN and CDR2 FVKESK. Losses at the gene ends were 0 bases for V and 5 bases for J; bases not matched to a gene: 10. This chain's CDR3 is CASSQDQSWLADNEQFF. The CDR3 DNA follows: TGTGCCAGCAGCCAAGATCAGAGTTGGCTAGCGGACAATGAGCAGTTCTTC.

The rearrangement uses TRBV6-5 and TRBJ1-2, with D unclear. The CDR3 loop spans 15 amino acids. V was clipped by 7 bases and J by 2 bases, with 17 bases between them. Germline V gene sequence: CDR1 MNHEY, CDR2 SVGAGI. The CDR3 spells CASKVVTAGNYGYTF. The CDR3 region has the DNA TGTGCCAGCAAAGTAGTTACGGCGGGGAACTATGGCTACACCTTC.

This clone came up a few times. CDR3 residues: CASSRAGHNEQFF. The CDR3 DNA reads TGTGCCAGCAGCCGGGCGGGCCACAATGAGCAGTTCTTC. This chain uses TRBV6-2 or TRBV6-3 with TRBJ2-1; D is perhaps TRBD2 (5 bases). From germline, CDR1 is MNHEY and CDR2 SVGEGT. Trimming removed 6 bases at V and 5 bases at J, with 11 bases between. This CDR3 has 13 residues.